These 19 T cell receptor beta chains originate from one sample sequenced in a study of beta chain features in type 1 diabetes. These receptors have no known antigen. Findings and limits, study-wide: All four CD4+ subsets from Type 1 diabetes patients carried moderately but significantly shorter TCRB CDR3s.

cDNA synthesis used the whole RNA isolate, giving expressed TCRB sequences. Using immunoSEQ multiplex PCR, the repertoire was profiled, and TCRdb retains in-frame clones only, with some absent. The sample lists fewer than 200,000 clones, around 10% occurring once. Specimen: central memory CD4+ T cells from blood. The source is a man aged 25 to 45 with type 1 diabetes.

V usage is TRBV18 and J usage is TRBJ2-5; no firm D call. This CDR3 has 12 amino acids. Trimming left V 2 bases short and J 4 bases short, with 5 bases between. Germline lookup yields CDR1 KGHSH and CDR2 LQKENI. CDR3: CASSPIGETQYF. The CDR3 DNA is TGTGCCAGCTCACCAATCGGAGAGACCCAGTACTTC.

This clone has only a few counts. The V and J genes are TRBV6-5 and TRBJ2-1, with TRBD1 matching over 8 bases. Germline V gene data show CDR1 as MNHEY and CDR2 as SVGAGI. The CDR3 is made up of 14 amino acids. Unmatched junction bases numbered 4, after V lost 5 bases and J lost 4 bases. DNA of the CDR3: TGTGCCAGCAGTGATGGGGACAGGTACAATGAGCAGTTCTTC. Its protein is CASSDGDRYNEQFF.

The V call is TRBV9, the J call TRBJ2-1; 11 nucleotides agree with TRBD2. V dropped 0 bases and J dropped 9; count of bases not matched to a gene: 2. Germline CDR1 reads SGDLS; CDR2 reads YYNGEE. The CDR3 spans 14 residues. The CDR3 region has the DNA TGTGCCAGCAGCGTAGCTAGCGGGAGGAGTGAGCAGTTCTTC. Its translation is CASSVASGRSEQFF.

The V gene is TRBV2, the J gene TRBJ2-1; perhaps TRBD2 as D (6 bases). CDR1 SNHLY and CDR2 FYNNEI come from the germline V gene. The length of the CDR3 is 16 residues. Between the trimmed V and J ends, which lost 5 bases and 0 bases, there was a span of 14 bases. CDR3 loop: CASSSGDLSSYNEQFF. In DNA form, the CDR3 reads TGTGCCAGCAGTTCTGGGGACTTAAGCTCCTACAATGAGCAGTTCTTC.

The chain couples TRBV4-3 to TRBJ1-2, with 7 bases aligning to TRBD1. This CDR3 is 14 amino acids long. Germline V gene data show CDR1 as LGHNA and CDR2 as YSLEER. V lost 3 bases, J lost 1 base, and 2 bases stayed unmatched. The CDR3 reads CASSQGQFNYGYTF. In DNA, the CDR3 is TGCGCCAGCAGCCAGGGACAGTTTAACTATGGCTACACCTTC.

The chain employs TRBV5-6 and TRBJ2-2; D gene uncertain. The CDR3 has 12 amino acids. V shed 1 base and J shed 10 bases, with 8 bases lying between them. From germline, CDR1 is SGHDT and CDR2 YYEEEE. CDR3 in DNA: TGTGCCAGCAGCTTGTCTAGAGAGGAGCTGTTTTTT. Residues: CASSLSREELFF.

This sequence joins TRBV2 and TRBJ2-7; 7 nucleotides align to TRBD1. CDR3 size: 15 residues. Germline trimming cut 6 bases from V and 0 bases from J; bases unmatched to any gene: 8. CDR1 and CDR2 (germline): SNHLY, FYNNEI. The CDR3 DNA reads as TGTGCCAGCAGGTACGGGACAGAGAGCTCCTACGAGCAGTACTTC. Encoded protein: CASRYGTESSYEQYF.

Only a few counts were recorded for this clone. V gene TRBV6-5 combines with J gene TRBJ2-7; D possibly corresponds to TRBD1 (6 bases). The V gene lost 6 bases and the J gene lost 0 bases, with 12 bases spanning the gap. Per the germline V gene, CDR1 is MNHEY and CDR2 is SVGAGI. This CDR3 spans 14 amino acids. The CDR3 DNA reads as TGTGCCAGCAGGTGGACAGTGAGCTCCTACGAGCAGTACTTC. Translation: CASRWTVSSYEQYF.

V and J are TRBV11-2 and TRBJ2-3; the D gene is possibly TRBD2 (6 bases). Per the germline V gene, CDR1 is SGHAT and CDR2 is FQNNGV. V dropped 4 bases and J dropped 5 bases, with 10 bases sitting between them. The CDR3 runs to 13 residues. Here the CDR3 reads CASSSSVKDTQYF. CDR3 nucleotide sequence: TGTGCCAGCAGCTCTAGCGTGAAAGATACGCAGTATTTT. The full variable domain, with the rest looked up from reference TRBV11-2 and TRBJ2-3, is EAGVAQSPRYKIIEKRQSVAFWCNPISGHATLYWYQQILGQGPKLLIQFQNNGVVDDSQLPKDRFSAERLKGVDSTLKIQPAKLEDSAVYLCASSSSVKDTQYFGPGTRLTVL.

For the CDR3, the DNA is TGTGCCAGCAGTTACAACAGGGTTCGCTCAGCTTTCTTT. Its protein product is CASSYNRVRSAFF. The V call is TRBV6-6, the J call TRBJ1-1; weak D call: TRBD1 (6 bases). V was pared by 2 bases and J by 10 bases, with 14 bases between. The germline gives CDR1 MNHNY, CDR2 SVGAGI (reference sequence). This CDR3 spans 13 amino acids.

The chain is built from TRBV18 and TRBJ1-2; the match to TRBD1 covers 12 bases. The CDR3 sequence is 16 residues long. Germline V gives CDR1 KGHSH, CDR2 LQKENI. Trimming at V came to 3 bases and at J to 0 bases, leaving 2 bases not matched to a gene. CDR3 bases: TGTGCCAGCTCACCGGGACAGGGGGCGTCTAACTATGGCTACACCTTC. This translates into CASSPGQGASNYGYTF.

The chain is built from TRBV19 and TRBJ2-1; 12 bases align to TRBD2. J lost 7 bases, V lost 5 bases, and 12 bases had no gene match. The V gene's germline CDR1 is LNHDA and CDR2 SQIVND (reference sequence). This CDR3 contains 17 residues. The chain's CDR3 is CASSAALTSGRRNEQFF. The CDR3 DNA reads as TGTGCCAGTAGTGCTGCCCTAACTAGCGGGAGGAGAAATGAGCAGTTCTTC.

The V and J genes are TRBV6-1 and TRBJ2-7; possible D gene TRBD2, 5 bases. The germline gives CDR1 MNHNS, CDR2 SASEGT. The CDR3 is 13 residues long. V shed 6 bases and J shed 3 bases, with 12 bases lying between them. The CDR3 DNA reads TGTGCCAGCAGAACCTACGAGGGCTACGAGCAGTACTTC. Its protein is CASRTYEGYEQYF.

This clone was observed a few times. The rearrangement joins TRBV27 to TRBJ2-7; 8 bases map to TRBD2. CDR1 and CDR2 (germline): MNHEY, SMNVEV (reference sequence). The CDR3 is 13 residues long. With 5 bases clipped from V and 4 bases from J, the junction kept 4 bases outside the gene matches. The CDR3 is CASSSGSGYEQYF. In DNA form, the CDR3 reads TGTGCCAGCAGTAGCGGGAGTGGGTACGAGCAGTACTTC.

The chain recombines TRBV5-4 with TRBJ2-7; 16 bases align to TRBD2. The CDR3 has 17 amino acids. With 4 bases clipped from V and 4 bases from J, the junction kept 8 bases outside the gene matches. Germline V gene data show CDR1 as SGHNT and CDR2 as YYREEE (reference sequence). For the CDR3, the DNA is TGTGCCAGCAGCACCGGGACTAGCGGGAGGGCCTCGTACGAGCAGTACTTC. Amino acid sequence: CASSTGTSGRASYEQYF.

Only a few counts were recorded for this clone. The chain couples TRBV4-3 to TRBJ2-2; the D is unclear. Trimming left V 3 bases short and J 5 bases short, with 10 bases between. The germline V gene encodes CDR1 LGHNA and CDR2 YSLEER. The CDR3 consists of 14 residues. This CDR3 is CASSHTTGTGELFF. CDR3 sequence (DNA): TGCGCCAGCAGCCATACGACCGGGACCGGGGAGCTGTTTTTT.

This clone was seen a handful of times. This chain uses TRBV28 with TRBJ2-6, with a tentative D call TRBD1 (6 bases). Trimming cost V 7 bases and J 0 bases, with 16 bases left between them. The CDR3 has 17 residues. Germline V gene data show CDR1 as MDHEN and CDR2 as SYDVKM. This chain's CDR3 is CASNHGQQSSGANVLTF. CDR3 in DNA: TGTGCCAGCAACCACGGACAGCAGAGCTCTGGGGCCAACGTCCTGACTTTC.

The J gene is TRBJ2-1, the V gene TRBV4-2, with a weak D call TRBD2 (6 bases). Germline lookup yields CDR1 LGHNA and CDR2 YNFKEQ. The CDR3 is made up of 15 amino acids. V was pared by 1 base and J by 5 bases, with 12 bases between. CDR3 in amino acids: CASSQVLAINNEQFF. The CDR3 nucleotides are TGTGCCAGCAGCCAAGTCCTAGCGATAAACAATGAGCAGTTCTTC.

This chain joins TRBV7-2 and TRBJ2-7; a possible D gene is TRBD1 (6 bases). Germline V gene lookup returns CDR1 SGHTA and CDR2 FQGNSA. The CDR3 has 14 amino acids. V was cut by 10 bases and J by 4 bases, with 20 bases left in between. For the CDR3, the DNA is TGTGCCACCTGCCCTAGGCAGGGGTGGTACGAGCAGTACTTC. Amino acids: CATCPRQGWYEQYF.